Each of the 32 T cell receptor beta chains below was sequenced from the same sample in a study of PD-L1 blockade in urothelial cancer. Some clones are missing from TCRdb's copy, which holds only in-frame ones; the method was immunoSEQ multiplex PCR. The data contain about 51,000 clones, more than 75% of them singletons. Specimen: PBMCs, collected around atezolizumab (anti-PD-L1) treatment. The receptor source for this set is a man aged 55 to 70 with urothelial cancer.

The CDR3 loop reads CASSSQTSGATDTQYF. The CDR3 bases are TGTGCCAGCAGTTCCCAAACTAGCGGGGCCACAGATACGCAGTATTTT. The chain joins TRBV2 to TRBJ2-3, with 10 nucleotides matching TRBD2. The CDR3 extends over 16 amino acids. The germline gives CDR1 SNHLY, CDR2 FYNNEI. J gave up 2 bases and V 5 bases, and 7 bases lay outside the gene matches. Drawing the rest from reference TRBV2 and TRBJ2-3, the complete variable domain is EPEVTQTPSHQVTQMGQEVILRCVPISNHLYFYWYRQILGQKVEFLVSFYNNEISEKSEIFDDQFSVERPDGSNFTLKIRSTKLEDSAMYFCASSSQTSGATDTQYFGPGTRLTVL.

The chain has TRBV9 and TRBJ2-7; D is possibly TRBD1 (6 bases). V lost 0 bases to trimming and J lost 1 base, with 8 bases between them. In germline, CDR1 is SGDLS, CDR2 YYNGEE. There are 14 residues in the CDR3. The CDR3 loop reads CASSVGRGSYEQYF. In DNA, the CDR3 is TGTGCCAGCAGCGTAGGCAGGGGATCCTACGAGCAGTACTTC.

The chain has TRBV28 and TRBJ1-2; D not resolved. Germline CDR1 reads MDHEN; CDR2 reads SYDVKM. The CDR3 spans 16 residues. V lost 4 bases and J lost 4, with 19 bases in between. The DNA of the CDR3 is TGTGCCAGCAGTTCCCCCCCGTTGGCAGGAACCTATGGCTACACCTTC. This gives the protein CASSSPPLAGTYGYTF.

The chain carries TRBV5-1 and TRBJ1-5; 9 bases are shared with TRBD1. This CDR3 region has 14 residues. Germline trimming cut 3 bases from V and 4 bases from J; bases unmatched to any gene: 2. Germline V gene sequence: CDR1 SGHRS, CDR2 YFSETQ. The CDR3 loop reads CASSSGQGNQPQHF. The CDR3 DNA sequence: TGCGCCAGCAGCTCTGGACAGGGGAATCAGCCCCAGCATTTT.

The rearrangement uses TRBV4-2 and TRBJ2-7; TRBD2 matches at 11 bases. CDR3 length equals 16 residues. V gave up 2 bases and J gave up 1 base; unmatched junction bases: 4. From germline, CDR1 is LGHNA and CDR2 YNFKEQ. In DNA, the CDR3 is TGTGCCAGCAGCCAACATAGCGGGAGGGCGTCCTACGAGCAGTACTTC. This codes for CASSQHSGRASYEQYF.

The J gene is TRBJ1-1, the V gene TRBV30; tentative D call: TRBD1 (5 bases). V was clipped by 0 bases and J by 7 bases, with 12 bases between them. The CDR3 runs 13 residues. Germline V gene data show CDR1 as GTSNPN and CDR2 as SVGIG (reference sequence). The CDR3 sequence: CAWSVLGGGEAFF. CDR3 bases: TGTGCCTGGAGTGTACTCGGGGGGGGTGAAGCTTTCTTT.

This chain links TRBV14 with TRBJ1-2; D is uncertain. Trimming pared 1 base from V and 4 bases from J, leaving 19 bases between. In germline, CDR1 is SGHDN, CDR2 FVKESK. This CDR3 has 17 residues. CDR3 sequence (DNA): TGTGCCAGCAGCCAAGCCGGAAGACTAGTGGGATTCTATGGCTACACCTTC. It encodes CASSQAGRLVGFYGYTF.

V is TRBV10-1 and J is TRBJ2-7, with a tentative D call TRBD2 (5 bases). This CDR3 is 13 amino acids long. Trimming removed 1 base at V and 5 bases at J, with 9 bases between. Per the germline V gene, CDR1 is WNHNN and CDR2 is SYGVQD (reference sequence). This CDR3 reads CASSEFARDEQYF. The CDR3, as DNA: TGCGCCAGCAGTGAGTTCGCGCGGGACGAGCAGTACTTC.

This chain uses TRBV7-9 with TRBJ1-4; maybe TRBD1 (6 bases). The CDR3 totals 15 residues. CDR1 and CDR2 from the germline V gene are SEHNR and FQNEAQ (reference sequence). V gave up 5 bases and J gave up 6 bases, with 16 bases separating them. The CDR3 here is CASSRFRAGDEKLFF. CDR3 bases: TGTGCCAGCAGCAGATTCCGGGCAGGGGATGAAAAACTGTTTTTT.

The chain is built from TRBV18 and TRBJ2-7, with 7 bases identical to TRBD1. V lost 2 bases, J lost 3 bases, and 1 base stayed unmatched. The CDR3 has 13 amino acids. Germline V lookup: CDR1 KGHSH, CDR2 LQKENI. CDR3 nucleotides: TGTGCCAGCTCACCAGACAGGGTCTACGAGCAGTACTTC. It translates to CASSPDRVYEQYF.

Only a few counts were recorded for this clone. The chain couples TRBV5-1 to TRBJ1-2; 11 nucleotides agree with TRBD1. The CDR3 loop spans 15 amino acids. V shed 0 bases and J 4 bases; nucleotides not matched to a gene: 2. Germline values: CDR1 SGHRS, CDR2 YFSETQ. CDR3 protein: CASSLEGTGGYGYTF. CDR3 sequence (DNA): TGCGCCAGCAGCTTGGAAGGGACAGGGGGCTATGGCTACACCTTC.

This clone was seen once. This chain uses TRBV5-1 with TRBJ2-1; D is perhaps TRBD2 (6 bases). Germline V gives CDR1 SGHRS, CDR2 YFSETQ. Trimming shortened V by 0 bases and J by 10 bases, and 8 bases separated the two germline ends. The length of the CDR3 is 12 residues. CDR3 in DNA: TGCGCCAGCAGCTTGGAGGGGAGGGAGCAGTTCTTC. Its protein product is CASSLEGREQFF. Full variable domain (rest looked up from reference TRBV5-1 and TRBJ2-1): KAGVTQTPRYLIKTRGQQVTLSCSPISGHRSVSWYQQTPGQGLQFLFEYFSETQRNKGNFPGRFSGRQFSNSRSEMNVSTLELGDSALYLCASSLEGREQFFGPGTRLTVL.

The chain links TRBV9 to TRBJ2-7; the match to TRBD2 covers 7 bases. V was clipped by 0 bases and J by 6 bases; unmatched bases: 6. Germline-derived CDR1 and CDR2 are SGDLS and YYNGEE. This CDR3 has 14 amino acids. Here the CDR3 reads CASSVGAAGPEQYF. The DNA of the CDR3 is TGTGCCAGCAGCGTAGGGGCAGCGGGGCCCGAGCAGTACTTC.

The CDR3 is CAWRRGGMGNTIYF. The CDR3 DNA sequence: TGTGCCTGGAGACGAGGGGGAATGGGAAACACCATATATTTT. This chain links TRBV30 with TRBJ1-3; tentatively, D is TRBD1 (6 bases). Trimming removed 3 bases from V and 4 bases from J, with 13 bases in between. The CDR3 sequence is 14 residues long. Germline V gene sequence: CDR1 GTSNPN, CDR2 SVGIG (reference sequence).

This sequence joins TRBV27 and TRBJ2-5; TRBD1 matches at 8 bases. With 5 bases clipped from V and 3 bases from J, the junction kept 8 bases outside the gene matches. CDR3 length: 15 residues. Germline V lookup: CDR1 MNHEY, CDR2 SMNVEV (reference sequence). CDR3 amino acids: CASSAIGTGKETQYF. CDR3 nucleotide sequence: TGTGCCAGCAGTGCAATCGGGACAGGCAAAGAGACCCAGTACTTC.

The chain uses TRBV6-1 and TRBJ1-2; tentative D call: TRBD1 (5 bases). There are 17 residues in the CDR3. Germline CDR1 MNHNS, CDR2 SASEGT. Trimming took off 2 bases at V and 2 bases at J, with 18 bases between the two ends. This CDR3 is CASSELPAWEGNYGYTF. As DNA, the CDR3 is TGTGCCAGCAGTGAACTACCCGCTTGGGAGGGGAACTATGGCTACACCTTC.

This clone was seen a single time. CDR3 sequence reads: CASSLGAGEETQYF. CDR3 nucleotides: TGTGCCAGCAGCCTAGGAGCGGGGGAAGAGACCCAGTACTTC. The chain couples TRBV5-4 to TRBJ2-5; 8 nucleotides match TRBD2. CDR1 is SGHNT and CDR2 is YYREEE in the germline V gene (reference sequence). V gave up 4 bases and J gave up 3 bases; unmatched junction bases: 5. The CDR3 is 14 amino acids.

J is TRBJ2-7 and V is TRBV7-8; D ambiguous. The CDR3 loop spans 14 amino acids. The germline V gene has CDR1 SGHVS and CDR2 FQNEAQ. V was clipped by 1 base and J by 2 bases, with 9 bases between them. CDR3 sequence: CASSLGPETYEQYF. In nucleotides, the CDR3 is TGTGCCAGCAGCTTAGGTCCAGAAACCTACGAGCAGTACTTC.

J is TRBJ1-4 and V is TRBV28, with no clear D. The CDR3 spans 14 residues. Germline V gives CDR1 MDHEN, CDR2 SYDVKM. V was shortened by 3 bases and J by 8 bases, with 13 bases between the two germline ends. CDR3: CASSFRTRSEKLFF. CDR3 in DNA: TGTGCCAGCAGTTTTAGAACCCGGTCCGAAAAACTGTTTTTT.

This chain links TRBV19 with TRBJ2-7; no reliable D call. The CDR3 is made up of 17 amino acids. V lost 3 bases, J lost 2 bases, and 20 bases lay in between. In germline, CDR1 is LNHDA, CDR2 SQIVND (reference sequence). DNA of the CDR3: TGTGCCAGTAGTATTACCCGCGGAGAGTTTGGCCCCTACGAGCAGTACTTC. It yields the protein CASSITRGEFGPYEQYF.

The genes are TRBV7-6 and TRBJ1-6; D ambiguous. The CDR3 consists of 13 residues. V lost 1 base and J 6 bases, leaving 4 bases between the germline ends. CDR1 is SGHVS, CDR2 FNYEAQ, per germline. The CDR3 region has the DNA TGTGCCAGCAGCTTAGGGGCTAATTCACCCCTCCACTTT. It yields the protein CASSLGANSPLHF.

V and J are TRBV2 and TRBJ2-1, with D maybe TRBD1 (7 bases). V lost 5 bases and J 6 bases, leaving 23 bases between the germline ends. From germline, CDR1 is SNHLY and CDR2 FYNNEI. The CDR3 consists of 17 residues. CDR3 in DNA: TGTGCCAGCAGTTTTACGGGGGCGGGACAGCAAATCAATGAGCAGTTCTTC. Residues: CASSFTGAGQQINEQFF.

CDR3 sequence: CASSPRTSGGYNEQFF. CDR3 sequence (DNA): TGTGCCAGCAGCCCCAGGACTAGCGGGGGGTACAATGAGCAGTTCTTC. The rearrangement uses TRBV13 and TRBJ2-1, with 14 bases fitting TRBD2. There are 16 residues in the CDR3. Trimming at V came to 5 bases and at J to 4 bases, leaving 4 bases not matched to a gene. Per germline, CDR1 PRHDT and CDR2 FYEKMQ (reference sequence).

This clone turned up a few times. V usage is TRBV29-1 and J usage is TRBJ1-1, with D maybe TRBD1 (5 bases). The CDR3 consists of 13 residues. CDR1 SQVTM and CDR2 ANQGSEA come from the germline V gene. V lost 2 bases, J lost 0 bases, and 7 bases lay in between. The CDR3 DNA is TGCAGCGTTGAAACAGGATTGAACACTGAAGCTTTCTTT. It codes for CSVETGLNTEAFF. The full variable domain, in which reference TRBV29-1 and TRBJ1-1 provide the parts outside the CDR3, is SAVISQKPSRDICQRGTSLTIQCQVDSQVTMMFWYRQQPGQSLTLIATANQGSEATYESGFVIDKFPISRPNLTFSTLTVSNMSPEDSSIYLCSVETGLNTEAFFGQGTRLTVV.

The V call is TRBV6-4, the J call TRBJ2-4; no reliable D call. This CDR3 is built from 18 residues. V dropped 5 bases and J dropped 0 bases, with 20 bases sitting between them. Germline CDR1 is MRHNA and CDR2 is SNTAGT. The CDR3 DNA reads as TGTGCCAGCAGTCCGGATGCCCGAGGTTATCTAGCCAAAAACATTCAGTACTTC. Protein: CASSPDARGYLAKNIQYF.

The rearrangement uses TRBV28 and TRBJ1-1; D is unresolved. CDR3 length: 12 residues. Per the germline V gene, CDR1 is MDHEN and CDR2 is SYDVKM. V was pared by 6 bases and J by 4 bases, with 9 bases between. CDR3 nucleotides: TGTGCCAGCAGCCCTCCGTTCACTGAAGCTTTCTTT. It is translated as CASSPPFTEAFF.

This clone was picked up a small number of times. Given a much more abundant clone one base away, this may be a read error. This chain links TRBV28 with TRBJ2-1; D not certain. CDR1 MDHEN and CDR2 SYDVKM come from the germline V gene. V lost 2 bases, J lost 4 bases, and 3 bases lay in between. This CDR3 contains 12 residues. The CDR3 reads CASSLEYNEQFF. CDR3 nucleotides: TGTGCCAGCAGTTTAGAGTACAATGAGCAGTTCTTC.

This chain joins TRBV9 and TRBJ2-3; 8 bases match TRBD2. Per the germline V gene, CDR1 is SGDLS and CDR2 is YYNGEE. V lost 4 bases to trimming and J lost 4 bases; unmatched junction nucleotides: 11. This CDR3 region has 16 residues. Here the CDR3 reads CASSPREGGSSDTQYF. The DNA of the CDR3 is TGTGCCAGCAGCCCCCGGGAGGGCGGGAGTTCAGATACGCAGTATTTT.

V and J are TRBV28 and TRBJ2-3; 9 bases fit TRBD2. The CDR3 spans 15 residues. Germline CDR1 is MDHEN and CDR2 is SYDVKM. J lost 2 bases, V lost 7 bases, and 7 bases had no gene match. The CDR3 here is CASTPTSGNTDTQYF. In DNA, the CDR3 is TGTGCCAGCACCCCGACTAGCGGAAACACAGATACGCAGTATTTT.

The chain couples TRBV18 to TRBJ1-1, with 8 bases that match TRBD1. The CDR3 is 15 residues long. Per the germline V gene, CDR1 is KGHSH and CDR2 is LQKENI. After removal of 2 bases from V and 4 bases from J, the junction contained 6 bases not matched to a gene. CDR3 sequence reads: CASSPNPGGVTEAFF. CDR3 DNA sequence: TGTGCCAGCTCACCAAACCCAGGGGGCGTCACTGAAGCTTTCTTT.

The V call is TRBV2, the J call TRBJ1-5; D gene ambiguous. Looked up from germline, CDR1 is SNHLY and CDR2 is FYNNEI. The V end was cut by 3 bases, the J end by 4 bases, with 10 bases between. The CDR3 sequence is 14 residues long. The chain's CDR3 is CASSDVGENQPQHF. The CDR3 DNA reads TGTGCCAGCAGTGACGTTGGGGAGAATCAGCCCCAGCATTTT.

The chain joins TRBV30 to TRBJ2-1, with D maybe TRBD2 (6 bases). V was trimmed by 5 bases and J by 7 bases, leaving 6 bases between them. This CDR3 is 10 amino acids long. Germline CDR1 reads GTSNPN; CDR2 reads SVGIG (reference sequence). CDR3 DNA: TGTGCCTGGGGGGGGAATGAGCAGTTCTTC. Amino acid sequence: CAWGGNEQFF.